The present TCR beta chain was sequenced within a study of cytomegalovirus exposure and HLA in healthy donors. The wider study: HLA-typed donors were the source of approximately 85 million unique TCRs held in an early data release. Overall study results and limits: A later analysis reportedly found fewer N-insertions in an Asian-associated ancestry cluster than the approximately 730-donor mean.

Trimming pared 5 bases from V and 0 bases from J, leaving 14 bases between. Germline-derived CDR1 and CDR2 are SGHAT and FQNNGV. This CDR3 is built from 17 residues. This PCR relied on a set of 60 Vbeta primers and 13 Jbeta primers. In the authors' methods: An analysis performed later counted about 80 million unique TCR beta chains (approximately 11 million of them shared). Libraries were prepared by immunoSEQ multiplex PCR; TCRdb keeps only in-frame clonotypes and omits some of them. V and J calls and clone size are copied from that table; D and trimming were computed from the DNA. Of 150,000 to 200,000 clones listed, about 64% are singletons. About this clone: Its antigen is still unknown.

V and J are TRBV11-2 and TRBJ1-6, with D perhaps matching TRBD1 (5 bases). Material: PBMCs. The origin of this receptor is a man between 50 and 59 years old in good health and CMV-seronegative. The CDR3 coding sequence is TGTGCCAGCAGCGGGGTGGGGACTAGCTCCTATAATTCACCCCTCCACTTT. Translation: CASSGVGTSSYNSPLHF.